This T cell receptor (beta chain) was sequenced in a study of patients and donors after allogeneic stem cell transplantation. The CDR3 runs to 15 residues. Trimming shortened V by 0 bases and J by 0 bases, and 9 bases separated the two germline ends. Per germline, CDR1 LNHNV and CDR2 YYDKDF (reference sequence). This clonotype was counted between two and nine times. TCRdb re-analysed the RT-PCR reads in MiXCR, keeping a single row per CDR3 protein. Found here are 90,000 to 130,000 distinct CDR3 sequences, around 33% of them singletons; the top ten hold around 30%. Sequenced sample: blood, either unsorted or a sorted T cell fraction (not recorded which). The receptor was isolated from a human donor who was either an allogeneic HSCT recipient or a stem cell or donor lymphocyte infusion donor (not recorded which). It is not recorded whose cells these are; they may come from a transplant donor. The gene calls are TRBV15 and TRBJ2-7; D gene unclear. The CDR3 nucleotides are TGTGCCACCAGCAGAGATCTGGCAGTCTCCTACGAGCAGTACTTC. The encoded protein is CATSRDLAVSYEQYF.